Below, 29 T cell receptor beta chains from the same sample are listed, as sequenced in a study of T cell responses to AZD1222 COVID-19 vaccine. Libraries were prepared by immunoSEQ multiplex PCR; TCRdb keeps only in-frame clonotypes and omits some of them. The sample records about 200,000 clones, roughly 90% being singletons. The source was peripheral blood, collected 28 days after the second AZD1222 dose. These receptors all come from an adult who received the AZD1222 COVID-19 vaccine.

This clone has more than one count but fewer than ten. This chain joins TRBV5-8 and TRBJ2-7; D perhaps matches TRBD2 (5 bases). There are 16 residues in the CDR3. Germline V gives CDR1 SGHTS, CDR2 YDEGEE. Trimming took off 0 bases at V and 2 bases at J, with 15 bases between the two ends. The CDR3 loop reads CASSLEVGRGTYEQYF. DNA of the CDR3: TGTGCCAGCAGCTTGGAGGTAGGGAGAGGAACCTACGAGCAGTACTTC. The variable domain in full, completed from reference TRBV5-8 and TRBJ2-7, reads EAGVTQSPTHLIKTRGQQATLRCSPISGHTSVYWYQQALGLGLQFLLWYDEGEERNRGNFPPRFSGRQFPNYSSELNVNALELEDSALYLCASSLEVGRGTYEQYFGPGTRLTVT.

V is TRBV2 and J is TRBJ2-1, with 8 bases matching TRBD2. Per the germline V gene, CDR1 is SNHLY and CDR2 is FYNNEI. The CDR3 consists of 17 residues. V gave up 5 bases and J gave up 1 base; unmatched junction bases: 10. CDR3 protein: CASSPLMKRGSYNEQFF. The CDR3 DNA is TGTGCCAGCAGTCCCCTTATGAAGCGGGGGTCCTACAATGAGCAGTTCTTC.

The chain combines TRBV28 with TRBJ2-5, with TRBD2 matching 7 bases. Trimming cost V 5 bases and J 2 bases; bases outside gene matches: 8. The germline V gene has CDR1 MDHEN and CDR2 SYDVKM. CDR3 length: 15 residues. CDR3 in amino acids: CASSVGLVDQETQYF. CDR3 bases: TGTGCCAGCAGTGTAGGACTAGTGGATCAAGAGACCCAGTACTTC. Supplemented by reference TRBV28 and TRBJ2-5, the full variable domain reads DVKVTQSSRYLVKRTGEKVFLECVQDMDHENMFWYRQDPGLGLRLIYFSYDVKMKEKGDIPEGYSVSREKKERFSLILESASTNQTSMYLCASSVGLVDQETQYFGPGTRLLVL.

The CDR3 sequence: CASSLTSGTGYEQFF. DNA of the CDR3: TGTGCCAGCAGCTTAACTAGCGGGACAGGCTATGAGCAGTTCTTC. The J gene is TRBJ2-1, the V gene TRBV7-3; D assignment may be TRBD1 or TRBD2 (8 bases each). Trimming removed 0 bases at V and 8 bases at J, with 14 bases between. The germline CDR1 and CDR2 sequences are SGHTA and FQGTGA. CDR3 length equals 15 residues. Full variable domain (outside the CDR3, taken from reference TRBV7-3 and TRBJ2-1): GAGVSQTPSNKVTEKGKYVELRCDPISGHTALYWYRQSLGQGPEFLIYFQGTGAADDSGLPNDRFFAVRPEGSVSTLKIQRTERGDSAVYLCASSLTSGTGYEQFFGPGTRLTVL.

Here the CDR3 reads CASSPYGGGRSDEQYF. The CDR3 nucleotides are TGTGCCAGCAGCCCGTATGGTGGCGGGAGGTCAGACGAGCAGTACTTC. V gene TRBV7-2 combines with J gene TRBJ2-7; TRBD2 matches at 8 bases. The CDR3 consists of 16 residues. Germline V CDR1 and CDR2: SGHTA, FQGNSA. V dropped 5 bases and J dropped 5; count of bases not matched to a gene: 14.

As regards this clone: The same CDR3 is also encoded by other DNA sequences in this sample. The chain employs TRBV9 and TRBJ2-1; 8 bases line up with TRBD2. Germline loops: CDR1 SGDLS, CDR2 YYNGEE. The length of the CDR3 is 15 residues. Unmatched junction bases numbered 3, after V lost 4 bases and J lost 0 bases. The DNA for the CDR3 is TGTGCCAGCAGCTTAAGCGGGAGCTCCTACAATGAGCAGTTCTTC. Residues: CASSLSGSSYNEQFF. Full variable domain (remainder filled in from reference TRBV9 and TRBJ2-1): DSGVTQTPKHLITATGQRVTLRCSPRSGDLSVYWYQQSLDQGLQFLIQYYNGEERAKGNILERFSAQQFPDLHSELNLSSLELGDSALYFCASSLSGSSYNEQFFGPGTRLTVL.

The chain is built from TRBV5-1 and TRBJ2-1; 8 bases fit TRBD2. Germline loops: CDR1 SGHRS, CDR2 YFSETQ. V shed 1 base, J shed 5 bases, and the junction held 5 bases outside the gene matches. The CDR3 runs 15 residues. The CDR3 region is CASSLSLAGNNEQFF. CDR3 nucleotide sequence: TGCGCCAGCAGCTTGAGTCTAGCGGGTAACAATGAGCAGTTCTTC.

The V and J genes are TRBV3-1 (or the pseudogene TRBV3-2) and TRBJ1-2, with D unclear. CDR1 is LGHDT, CDR2 YNNKEL, per germline (reference sequence). The V and J ends lost 0 bases and 4 bases respectively, with 6 bases between them. CDR3 length equals 13 residues. The CDR3: CASSQERTYGYTF. Here the CDR3 DNA reads TGTGCCAGCAGCCAAGAACGGACCTATGGCTACACCTTC.

The chain couples TRBV28 to TRBJ1-5, with D possibly matching TRBD1 (5 bases). Trimming took 5 bases from V and 3 from J, leaving 14 bases between them. This CDR3 contains 15 residues. Germline-derived CDR1 and CDR2 are MDHEN and SYDVKM. For the CDR3, the DNA is TGTGCCAGCAGTCGCACGGGGGTCCCCAATCAGCCCCAGCATTTT. Its translation: CASSRTGVPNQPQHF.

For this clone: Relative to the germline gene, one junction end is altered; a read error may explain this. The gene calls are TRBV30 and TRBJ1-5; 9 bases are a match to TRBD1. The germline V gene encodes CDR1 GTSNPN and CDR2 SVGIG (reference sequence). This CDR3 spans 15 amino acids. This chain's CDR3 is CAWTGGQGINPPQHF. The CDR3 DNA follows: TGTGCCTGGACCGGGGGACAGGGAATAAATCCGCCCCAGCATTTT.

V usage is TRBV19 and J usage is TRBJ2-1, with 11 bases fitting TRBD2. This CDR3 is 17 amino acids long. Germline V gives CDR1 LNHDA, CDR2 SQIVND (reference sequence). With V trimmed by 1 base and J by 7 bases, 9 bases remained unmatched. The DNA of the CDR3 is TGTGCCAGTAGTATAGGGGGTAGCGGGAGGGCCGGGAATGAGCAGTTCTTC. Encoded protein: CASSIGGSGRAGNEQFF.

This clone has just one count. V and J are TRBV6-5 and TRBJ2-7; possibly TRBD2 for D (6 bases). CDR3 length: 11 residues. Germline CDR1 and CDR2: MNHEY and SVGAGI. Trimming pared 10 bases from V and 4 bases from J, leaving 11 bases between. CDR3 in DNA: TGTGCCACCGGAGGGCGTTACGAGCAGTACTTC. It translates to CATGGRYEQYF.

The chain employs TRBV5-1 and TRBJ1-5; 8 bases fit TRBD1. CDR1 SGHRS and CDR2 YFSETQ come from the germline V gene. The CDR3 contains 16 residues. Losses at the gene ends were 0 bases for V and 5 bases for J; bases not matched to a gene: 7. The CDR3 here is CASSLGDRGWDQPQHF. CDR3 coding DNA: TGCGCCAGCAGCTTGGGCGACAGGGGATGGGATCAGCCCCAGCATTTT. The whole variable domain, filled in from reference TRBV5-1 and TRBJ1-5, reads KAGVTQTPRYLIKTRGQQVTLSCSPISGHRSVSWYQQTPGQGLQFLFEYFSETQRNKGNFPGRFSGRQFSNSRSEMNVSTLELGDSALYLCASSLGDRGWDQPQHFGDGTRLSIL.

J is TRBJ2-5 and V is TRBV2, with D perhaps assigned TRBD1 or TRBD2 (5 bases each). Germline values: CDR1 SNHLY, CDR2 FYNNEI. There are 13 residues in the CDR3. The germline V and J ends were trimmed by 5 bases and 1 base, with 8 bases remaining between them. The CDR3 bases are TGTGCCAGCAGTCGGGACCGCCAAGAGACCCAGTACTTC. This encodes CASSRDRQETQYF.

The V and J genes are TRBV18 and TRBJ1-4; D gene ambiguous. Germline V gives CDR1 KGHSH, CDR2 LQKENI. The CDR3 has 13 residues. Trimming took 0 bases from V and 4 from J, leaving 3 bases between them. The DNA for the CDR3 is TGTGCCAGCTCACCACCAAATAATGAAAAACTGTTTTTT. Protein product: CASSPPNNEKLFF.

This chain joins TRBV6-5 and TRBJ2-7; D may match TRBD1 or TRBD2 (5 bases each). V lost 6 bases and J lost 4, with 16 bases in between. From germline, CDR1 is MNHEY and CDR2 SVGAGI. The CDR3 consists of 14 residues. The CDR3 sequence is CASSLRDGEYEQYF. CDR3 nucleotide sequence: TGTGCCAGCAGCCTCCGGGACGGAGAATACGAGCAGTACTTC.

The chain recombines TRBV5-1 with TRBJ2-2; 10 bases agree with TRBD2. CDR1 is SGHRS and CDR2 is YFSETQ in the germline V gene. V shed 3 bases and J 7 bases; nucleotides not matched to a gene: 9. This CDR3 has 16 residues. DNA of the CDR3: TGCGCCAGCAGCTCCACTAGCGGGGAGAGGTACGGGGAGCTGTTTTTT. Translated, it gives CASSSTSGERYGELFF.

The rearrangement links TRBV7-3 to TRBJ2-1, with D maybe TRBD1 (5 bases). V lost 4 bases and J 6 bases, leaving 19 bases between the germline ends. CDR3 length equals 16 residues. From germline, CDR1 is SGHTA and CDR2 FQGTGA. CDR3 amino acids: CASSSITGRHVNEQFF. CDR3 DNA: TGTGCCAGCAGCTCAATCACAGGCCGTCATGTCAATGAGCAGTTCTTC.

DNA for the CDR3: TGTGCTAGTGGTTTGTCAAGTCCGGGCTCCTACAATGAGCAGTTCTTC. This sequence encodes CASGLSSPGSYNEQFF. The chain links TRBV12-5 to TRBJ2-1; D gene unclear. Germline V gene data show CDR1 as LGHNT and CDR2 as FRNRAP. V dropped 2 bases and J dropped 0 bases, with 11 bases sitting between them. The CDR3 runs to 16 residues. The full variable domain, its missing parts supplied by reference TRBV12-5 and TRBJ2-1, is DARVTQTPRHKVTEMGQEVTMRCQPILGHNTVFWYRQTMMQGLELLAYFRNRAPLDDSGMPKDRFSAEMPDATLATLKIQPSEPRDSAVYFCASGLSSPGSYNEQFFGPGTRLTVL.

The CDR3 loop is CASSYNGHPPYEQYF. As DNA, the CDR3 is TGTGCCAGCAGTTATAACGGACACCCGCCCTACGAGCAGTACTTC. This chain connects TRBV6-5 to TRBJ2-7; a possible D gene is TRBD1 (5 bases). V lost 3 bases, J lost 2 bases, and 14 bases lay in between. The germline V gene has CDR1 MNHEY and CDR2 SVGAGI. The CDR3 is made up of 15 amino acids.

The chain has TRBV28 and TRBJ2-3, with 14 bases aligning to TRBD2. V lost 1 base and J lost 3; bases outside the gene matches: 6. This CDR3 comprises 18 residues. CDR1 is MDHEN, CDR2 SYDVKM, per germline. In nucleotides, the CDR3 is TGTGCCAGCAGTTTATCGGGACTAGCGGGAGCAATTACAGATACGCAGTATTTT. Its protein product is CASSLSGLAGAITDTQYF.

This chain links TRBV20-1 with TRBJ2-7; the match to TRBD2 covers 7 bases. V was pared by 3 bases and J by 6 bases, with 14 bases of the junction left unmatched. This CDR3 spans 15 amino acids. Germline CDR1 reads DFQATT; CDR2 reads SNEGSKA (reference sequence). CDR3 nucleotides: TGCAGTGCTAGTGCGCCGGGACTACACTTTGGCGAGCAGTACTTC. This gives the protein CSASAPGLHFGEQYF.

The rearrangement uses TRBV5-1 and TRBJ2-7; D remains ambiguous. CDR1 SGHRS and CDR2 YFSETQ come from the germline V gene. The V end lost 1 base, the J end lost 2 bases, and 10 bases lay between the germline ends. This CDR3 spans 14 amino acids. Here the CDR3 reads CASSLIGFAYEQYF. The CDR3 nucleotides are TGCGCCAGCAGCTTGATTGGGTTCGCCTACGAGCAGTACTTC. The full variable domain, completed using reference TRBV5-1 and TRBJ2-7, is KAGVTQTPRYLIKTRGQQVTLSCSPISGHRSVSWYQQTPGQGLQFLFEYFSETQRNKGNFPGRFSGRQFSNSRSEMNVSTLELGDSALYLCASSLIGFAYEQYFGPGTRLTVT.

This clone has a single count. The V gene is TRBV19, the J gene TRBJ2-5; D is undetermined. Germline V gene data show CDR1 as LNHDA and CDR2 as SQIVND (reference sequence). The germline V and J ends were trimmed by 1 base and 5 bases, with 14 bases remaining between them. CDR3 length: 15 amino acids. CDR3 protein: CASSIVEASLETQYF. CDR3 in DNA: TGTGCCAGTAGTATAGTCGAGGCTAGTTTGGAGACCCAGTACTTC.

This clone was observed once. For the CDR3, the DNA is TGTGCCAGCACCCCAATCTGGGGCTCGAACACTGAAGCTTTCTTT. It translates to CASTPIWGSNTEAFF. V and J are TRBV6-2 or TRBV6-3 and TRBJ1-1; D perhaps matches TRBD1 (5 bases). V was pared by 7 bases and J by 1 base, with 16 bases between. Germline assignment: CDR1 MNHEY and CDR2 SVGEGT. The CDR3 is made up of 15 amino acids.

The CDR3: CASSLSGGSSLVVTDTQYF. The CDR3 DNA follows: TGTGCCAGCAGTTTATCAGGGGGATCTAGCCTGGTGGTTACAGATACGCAGTATTTT. The rearrangement uses TRBV28 and TRBJ2-3, with 7 bases fitting TRBD1. The trim removed 1 base at V and 3 bases at J, leaving 16 bases unmatched. Germline CDR1 is MDHEN and CDR2 is SYDVKM. CDR3 length equals 19 residues.

The chain has TRBV11-3 and TRBJ1-1, with D perhaps matching TRBD1 (6 bases). The CDR3 extends over 12 amino acids. Germline CDR1 and CDR2: SGHNT and YENEEA. Deletions cut 5 bases from V and 8 bases from J, with 12 bases between. The CDR3 coding sequence is TGTGCCAGCAGCCAATACAGGGTGGAAGCTTTCTTT. Encoded protein: CASSQYRVEAFF.

This chain connects TRBV5-5 to TRBJ1-1; perhaps TRBD1 as D (5 bases). The V gene lost 6 bases and the J gene lost 0 bases, with 9 bases spanning the gap. The CDR3 consists of 13 residues. Germline V gene sequence: CDR1 SGHKS, CDR2 YYEKEE (reference sequence). The CDR3, as DNA: TGTGCCAGCAACCGGGGGATGAACACTGAAGCTTTCTTT. Protein sequence: CASNRGMNTEAFF.

This clone was counted a single time. The chain uses TRBV7-3 and TRBJ1-1; D is uncertain. Trimming took off 5 bases at V and 0 bases at J, with 7 bases between the two ends. Germline loops: CDR1 SGHTA, CDR2 FQGTGA. This CDR3 is built from 13 residues. CDR3 DNA: TGTGCCAGCAGCCTCGACTTGAACACTGAAGCTTTCTTT. Protein product: CASSLDLNTEAFF.